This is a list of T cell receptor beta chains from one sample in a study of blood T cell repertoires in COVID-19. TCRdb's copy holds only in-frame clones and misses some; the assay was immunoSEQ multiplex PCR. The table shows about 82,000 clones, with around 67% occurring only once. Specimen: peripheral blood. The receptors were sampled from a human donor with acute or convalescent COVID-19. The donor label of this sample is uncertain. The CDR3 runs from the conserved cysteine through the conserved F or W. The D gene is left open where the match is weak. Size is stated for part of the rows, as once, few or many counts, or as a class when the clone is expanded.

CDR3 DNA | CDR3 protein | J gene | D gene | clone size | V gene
TGCAGCGTAGTACTAGCGGGAGTTATAAGGGAGCAGTACTTC | CSVVLAGVIREQYF | TRBJ2-7 | TRBD2 | NA | TRBV29-1
TGTGCCAGCAGCTTGACTAGCCAGGCGCAGTACTTC | CASSLTSQAQYF | TRBJ2-7 | NA | NA | TRBV5-6
TGTGCCAGCAGCTCCGGCACAGGGGGTAATAATTCACCCCTCCACTTT | CASSSGTGGNNSPLHF | TRBJ1-6 | TRBD1 | NA | TRBV5-4
TGTGCCAGCAGCCTCGTGGTGGGAGGCCTCTCCTACAATGAGCAGTTCTTC | CASSLVVGGLSYNEQFF | TRBJ2-1 | NA | NA | TRBV14
TGTGCCAGCAGCGCGAACACCGGGGAGCTGTTTTTT | CASSANTGELFF | TRBJ2-2 | NA | once | TRBV12-3/TRBV12-4
TGTGCCAGCAGTTTAGTGGCAGTAAGAAACACCATATATTTT | CASSLVAVRNTIYF | TRBJ1-3 | NA | once | TRBV28
TGTGCCAGCAGCCGGGACAGGGGCACCTATGGCTACACCTTC | CASSRDRGTYGYTF | TRBJ1-2 | TRBD1 | NA | TRBV11-2
TGCGCCAGCAGCTTGAGAGGGGAGGATGGCTACACCTTC | CASSLRGEDGYTF | TRBJ1-2 | NA | NA | TRBV5-1
TGTGCCAGCAGCCGGACAGGCCGGGCGCCTAATGAAAAACTGTTTTTT | CASSRTGRAPNEKLFF | TRBJ1-4 | TRBD1 | NA | TRBV7-8
TGTGCCAGCAGTTTCTCCTGGACAGGTACGATCAATGAGCAGTTCTTC | CASSFSWTGTINEQFF | TRBJ2-1 | TRBD1 | medium-sized | TRBV27
TGTGCCAGCAGTCGCCAGACAGGGGTGACTGAAGCTTTCTTT | CASSRQTGVTEAFF | TRBJ1-1 | TRBD1 | NA | TRBV27
TGTGCCAGCAGCTTAGGGGTAGCGGTCCAAGAGACCCAGTACTTC | CASSLGVAVQETQYF | TRBJ2-5 | NA | NA | TRBV7-2